This T cell receptor beta chain was sequenced for a study of cytomegalovirus exposure and HLA in healthy donors. Study conclusions and caveats: In a later analysis, specific HLA alleles were associated with approximately 17,000 TCR beta sequences at a 0.05 false discovery rate. Some TCR beta chains (roughly 160 of them) were listed as cytomegalovirus-associated. The majority of TCR sequences were rare, yet some public TCRs appeared in many donors.

Use of 60 Vbeta and 13 Jbeta primers characterized the PCR. The assay was immunoSEQ multiplex PCR, and TCRdb's table has in-frame clones only and misses some. The table includes 120,000 to 150,000 clones, about 72% detected once. Worth noting for this clone: Its specificity is not known.

The CDR3 consists of 15 residues. Per germline, CDR1 SGHRS and CDR2 YFSETQ. Trimming removed 4 bases from V and 5 bases from J; junction bases left unmatched: 9. Sequencing was performed on PBMCs. The sequence derives from a man aged 55 to 70 in good health and CMV-seronegative. The J gene is TRBJ2-1, the V gene TRBV5-1, with 7 bases matching TRBD2. The CDR3 spells CASSRGGGTDNEQFF. In DNA form, the CDR3 reads TGCGCCAGCAGCCGTGGCGGGGGTACGGACAATGAGCAGTTCTTC.